This TCR beta chain originates from a study of T cells in localized non-small cell lung cancer. Study outcomes and limitations: Of the tissues analyzed, uninvolved adjacent lung showed maximal T cell clonality, greater than tumor. Higher blood T cell density went with longer overall survival. Median around 54 top-100 tumor clones were shared with paired adjacent lung. Heterogeneity remains possible because sequencing was limited to only one tumor region.

The CDR3 is 13 residues long. Germline CDR1 reads MNHEY; CDR2 reads SVGAGI. The V and J ends lost 5 bases and 6 bases, in that order; junction bases with no gene match: 6. The data were produced by immunoSEQ multiplex PCR, yet TCRdb's version contains in-frame clones alone and is incomplete. The sample includes 130,000 or so clones, 89% of them seen just once. This clone was seen a handful of times. Antigen: not known. The source is a female donor over 55 with stage I lung adenocarcinoma. The chain joins TRBV6-5 to TRBJ2-5; 7 bases map to TRBD2. The sample here was peripheral blood, taken before any cancer treatment. The CDR3 region has the DNA TGTGCCAGCAGTCCACTAGCGAGGCAGACCCAGTACTTC. Its protein is CASSPLARQTQYF.